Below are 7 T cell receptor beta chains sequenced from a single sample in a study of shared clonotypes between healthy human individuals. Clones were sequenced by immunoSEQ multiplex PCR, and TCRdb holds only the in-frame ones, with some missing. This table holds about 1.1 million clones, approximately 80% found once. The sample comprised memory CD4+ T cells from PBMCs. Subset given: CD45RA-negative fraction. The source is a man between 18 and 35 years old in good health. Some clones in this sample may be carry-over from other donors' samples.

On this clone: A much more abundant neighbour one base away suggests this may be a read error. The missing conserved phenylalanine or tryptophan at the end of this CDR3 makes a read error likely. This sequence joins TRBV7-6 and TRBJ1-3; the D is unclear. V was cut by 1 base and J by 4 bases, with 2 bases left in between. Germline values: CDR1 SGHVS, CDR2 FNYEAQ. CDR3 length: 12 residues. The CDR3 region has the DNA TGTGCCAGCAGCTTAGAGGGAAACACCATATATTCT. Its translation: CASSLEGNTIYS.

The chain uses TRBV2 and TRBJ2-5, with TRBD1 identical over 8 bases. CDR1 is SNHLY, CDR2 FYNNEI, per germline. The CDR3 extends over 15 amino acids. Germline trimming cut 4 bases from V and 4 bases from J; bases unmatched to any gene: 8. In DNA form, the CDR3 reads TGTGCCAGCAGTGGATTAACAGGGGGAGGAGAGACCCAGTACTTC. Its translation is CASSGLTGGGETQYF.

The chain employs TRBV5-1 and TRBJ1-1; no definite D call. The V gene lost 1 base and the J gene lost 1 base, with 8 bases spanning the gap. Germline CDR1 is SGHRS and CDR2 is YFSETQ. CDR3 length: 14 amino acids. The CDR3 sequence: CASSLSLGNTEAFF. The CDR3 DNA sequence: TGCGCCAGCAGCTTGAGTTTGGGGAACACTGAAGCTTTCTTT.

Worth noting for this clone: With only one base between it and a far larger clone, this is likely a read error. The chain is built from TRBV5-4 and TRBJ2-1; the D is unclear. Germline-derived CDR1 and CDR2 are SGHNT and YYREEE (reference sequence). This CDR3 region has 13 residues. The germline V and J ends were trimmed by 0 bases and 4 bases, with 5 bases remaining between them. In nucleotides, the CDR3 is TGTGCCAGCAGCTTGGACGAATACAATGAGCAGTTCTTC. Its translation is CASSLDEYNEQFF. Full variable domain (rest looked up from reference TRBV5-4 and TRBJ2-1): ETGVTQSPTHLIKTRGQQVTLRCSSQSGHNTVSWYQQALGQGPQFIFQYYREEENGRGNFPPRFSGLQFPNYSSELNVNALELDDSALYLCASSLDEYNEQFFGPGTRLTVL.

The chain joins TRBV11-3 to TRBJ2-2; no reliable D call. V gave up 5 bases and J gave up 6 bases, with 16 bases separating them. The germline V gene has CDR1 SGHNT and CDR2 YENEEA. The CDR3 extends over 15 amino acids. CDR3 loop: CASSPGGWSAGELFF. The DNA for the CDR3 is TGTGCCAGCAGCCCGGGTGGTTGGAGCGCCGGGGAGCTGTTTTTT.

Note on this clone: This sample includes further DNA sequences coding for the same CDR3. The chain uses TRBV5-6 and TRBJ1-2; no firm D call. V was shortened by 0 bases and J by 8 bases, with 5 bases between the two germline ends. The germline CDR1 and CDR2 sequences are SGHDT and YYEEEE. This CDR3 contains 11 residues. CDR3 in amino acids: CASSLAGGYTF. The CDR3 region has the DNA TGTGCCAGCAGCTTGGCCGGCGGCTACACCTTC. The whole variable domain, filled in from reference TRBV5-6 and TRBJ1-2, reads DAGVTQSPTHLIKTRGQQVTLRCSPKSGHDTVSWYQQALGQGPQFIFQYYEEEERQRGNFPDRFSGHQFPNYSSELNVNALLLGDSALYLCASSLAGGYTFGSGTRLTVV.

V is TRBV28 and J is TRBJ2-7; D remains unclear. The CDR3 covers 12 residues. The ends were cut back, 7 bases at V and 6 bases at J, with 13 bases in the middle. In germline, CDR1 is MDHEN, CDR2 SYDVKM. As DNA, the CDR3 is TGTGCCAGCACCTTGAATTGGGGCGAGCAGTACTTC. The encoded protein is CASTLNWGEQYF.